These T cell receptor beta chains were read from a single sample in a study of blood T cells in healthy people across ages. TCRdb itself ran the 5' RACE reads through MiXCR, one entry per CDR3 protein. The sample holds hundreds of thousands of distinct CDR3 sequences, roughly 21% seen once. The sequenced sample consisted of blood. The receptor set was obtained from a man in his 70s in good health. CDR3s include the opening cysteine and the closing phenylalanine or tryptophan. A D gene is named only where the DNA matches it firmly. Size values are once, few and many counts, or a class for expanded clones, and some rows have none.

clone size	D gene	V gene	J gene	CDR3 DNA	CDR3 protein
few	TRBD2	TRBV6-6	TRBJ2-5	TGTGCCAGCACCCCGACTAGCGTGGGCGAGACCCAGTACTTC	CASTPTSVGETQYF
.	.	TRBV20-1	TRBJ2-3	TGCAGTGCTAGAGGCCGCACGGACACAGATACGCAGTATTTT	CSARGRTDTDTQYF
.	TRBD2	TRBV11-2	TRBJ2-2	TGTGCCAGCAGCTTAGATAGCCTAGCGGGAAACACCGGGGAGCTGTTTTTT	CASSLDSLAGNTGELFF
.	TRBD1	TRBV20-1	TRBJ2-3	TGCAGTGCCTCCCCCGGGACAGGGATGTTAGATACGCAGTATTTT	CSASPGTGMLDTQYF
.	.	TRBV9	TRBJ1-2	TGTGCCAGCAGCTCAAAAGGGGGGGGGTCCAACTATGGCTACACCTTC	CASSSKGGGSNYGYTF
.	.	TRBV12-3/TRBV12-4	TRBJ1-3	TGTGCCAGCAGGACGGACGGTAGCTCTGGAAACACCATATATTTT	CASRTDGSSGNTIYF
few	.	TRBV5-1	TRBJ2-2	TGCGCCAGCAGCAACCAGCGGTCGGGCACCGGGGAGCTGTTTTTT	CASSNQRSGTGELFF
.	.	TRBV3-1	TRBJ2-1	TGTGCCAGCAGCCCTTCCTTCAATGAGCAGTTCTTC	CASSPSFNEQFF
.	TRBD1	TRBV29-1	TRBJ2-1	TGCAGCGTTGAAAACCAGGGGGCGGGTGAGCAGTTCTTC	CSVENQGAGEQFF
.	TRBD2	TRBV20-1	TRBJ2-7	TGCAGTGCAGCCGGGACTAGCAAAGGCGAGCAGTACTTC	CSAAGTSKGEQYF
.	.	TRBV9	TRBJ1-3	TGTGCCAGCAGCCCTAATGGGCAGACGCAGTACACCATATATTTT	CASSPNGQTQYTIYF
.	TRBD2	TRBV28	TRBJ2-1	TGTGCCAGCAGTCCCCCTAGCGGAGTCAACAATGAGCAGTTCTTC	CASSPPSGVNNEQFF
.	.	TRBV9	TRBJ2-2	TGTGCCAGCAGCATAGGTGGGGTACTCACCGGGGAGCTGTTTTTT	CASSIGGVLTGELFF
few	TRBD2	TRBV13	TRBJ2-1	TGTGCCAGCAGCTTAGGGGGACTAGCGGGATGGAAGCAGTTCTTC	CASSLGGLAGWKQFF
.	.	TRBV7-2	TRBJ1-3	TGTGCCAGCAGCTTAGATCGGGTAACCTCCTCTGGAAACACCATATATTTT	CASSLDRVTSSGNTIYF
.	TRBD1	TRBV9	TRBJ2-1	TGTGCCAGCAGCTCCAGAGGGGACAGGGGCTACAATGAGCAGTTCTTC	CASSSRGDRGYNEQFF